This paragraph covers one T cell receptor beta chain sequence. The sample is drawn from a study of blood T cell repertoires in COVID-19. Germline CDR1 and CDR2: LGHDT and YNNKEL (reference sequence). Trimming at V came to 6 bases and at J to 3 bases, leaving 3 bases not matched to a gene. CDR3 length equals 13 residues. As processed by the authors: Reference gene primer amplification gave estimated nucleated cell counts. Only in-frame clones appear in the TCRdb table, and some are missing; sequencing was by immunoSEQ multiplex PCR. The D gene and trimming were derived from the DNA, and the V and J assignments and clone size from that table. Of over 65,000 clones listed, 86% were seen once; the top ten hold about 6.5%.

The sample taken for sequencing was peripheral blood. J is TRBJ1-1 and V is TRBV3-1 (or the pseudogene TRBV3-2); 8 bases agree with TRBD1. The sequence was obtained from an older man with COVID-19, enrolled during active disease. The CDR3 loop is CASSPGQDTEAFF. The CDR3 DNA sequence: TGTGCCAGCAGTCCGGGACAGGACACTGAAGCTTTCTTT.